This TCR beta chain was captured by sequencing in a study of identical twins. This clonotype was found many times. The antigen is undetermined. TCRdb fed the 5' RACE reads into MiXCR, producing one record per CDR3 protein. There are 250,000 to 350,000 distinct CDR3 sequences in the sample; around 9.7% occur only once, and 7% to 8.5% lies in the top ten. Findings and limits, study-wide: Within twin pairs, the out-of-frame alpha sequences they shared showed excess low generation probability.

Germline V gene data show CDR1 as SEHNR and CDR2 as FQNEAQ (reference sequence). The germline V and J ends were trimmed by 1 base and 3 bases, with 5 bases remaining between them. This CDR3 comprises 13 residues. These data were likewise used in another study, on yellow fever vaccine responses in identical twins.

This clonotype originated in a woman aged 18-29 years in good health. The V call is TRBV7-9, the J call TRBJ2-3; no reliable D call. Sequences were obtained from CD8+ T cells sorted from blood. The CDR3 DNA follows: TGTGCCAGCAGCTTAGAAGCTACAGATACGCAGTATTTT. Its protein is CASSLEATDTQYF.